What follows describes a single TCR beta chain. The entry originates in a study of cytomegalovirus exposure and HLA in healthy donors. There are 15 residues in the CDR3. Per germline, CDR1 SGHVS and CDR2 FQNEAQ. V was trimmed by 2 bases and J by 5 bases, leaving 15 bases between them. A multiplex PCR was run with 60 Vbeta primers and 13 Jbeta primers. Sequencing used immunoSEQ multiplex PCR; TCRdb keeps in-frame clones, though not all of them. The table shows about 190,000 clones, with 87% occurring only once. This TCR was sampled from a boy aged 2 to 9 in good health and CMV-seronegative. The sequencing input was PBMCs. The V gene is TRBV7-8, the J gene TRBJ1-1; perhaps TRBD1 as D (6 bases). The CDR3 nucleotides read TGTGCCAGCAGCTTAAATAGCAGGGGATCGACTGAAGCTTTCTTT. Amino acids: CASSLNSRGSTEAFF.